This TCR beta chain emerged from a study of T cells after yellow fever vaccination. This clonotype was detected only a few times. Antigen unknown. Points from the study as a whole: Repertoires sorted by FACS could include abundant clonotypes that are contaminants from the bulk population.

The V and J ends lost 6 bases and 0 bases, in that order; junction bases with no gene match: 13. There are 18 residues in the CDR3. The germline V gene encodes CDR1 MNHNY and CDR2 SVGAGI (reference sequence). Using its own MiXCR run on the 5' RACE reads, TCRdb lists one record per CDR3 protein. The sample gives around 310,000 distinct CDR3 sequences, around 4.5% of which show up once; just under 20% is in the top ten. The J gene is TRBJ2-3, the V gene TRBV6-6; the match to TRBD1 covers 9 bases. The receptor's source is a man younger than 35 who received the YFV17D yellow fever vaccine. The sequencing used PBMCs, collected 15 days after the yellow fever booster vaccination. DNA of the CDR3: TGTGCCAGCAGACCCGGGACAGGGAAGGACTTTAGCACAGATACGCAGTATTTT. The encoded protein is CASRPGTGKDFSTDTQYF.